Here is one T cell receptor beta chain with its context. Its target is unknown. V gave up 1 base and J gave up 4 bases, with 4 bases separating them. The length of the CDR3 is 12 residues. The germline gives CDR1 LGHDT, CDR2 YNNKEL (reference sequence). The entry originates in a study of identical twins. TCRdb ran MiXCR on the 5' RACE reads and lists one entry per CDR3 protein. Of about 260,000 distinct CDR3 sequences in the sample, 5.5% to 7% were seen once. Study-wide findings and caveats: Zero-insertion analyses might be partly confounded by invariant T cells like MAIT and iNKT.

Separately, the same data were catalogued under a study of yellow fever vaccine responses in identical twins.

The sequenced material came from memory (CD45RO+) T cells sorted from blood. The rearrangement links TRBV3-1 to TRBJ1-1; D gene uncertain. This sequence was found in a woman younger than 30 in good health. CDR3 in amino acids: CASSQVVTEAFF. CDR3 DNA sequence: TGTGCCAGCAGCCAAGTGGTCACTGAAGCTTTCTTT.